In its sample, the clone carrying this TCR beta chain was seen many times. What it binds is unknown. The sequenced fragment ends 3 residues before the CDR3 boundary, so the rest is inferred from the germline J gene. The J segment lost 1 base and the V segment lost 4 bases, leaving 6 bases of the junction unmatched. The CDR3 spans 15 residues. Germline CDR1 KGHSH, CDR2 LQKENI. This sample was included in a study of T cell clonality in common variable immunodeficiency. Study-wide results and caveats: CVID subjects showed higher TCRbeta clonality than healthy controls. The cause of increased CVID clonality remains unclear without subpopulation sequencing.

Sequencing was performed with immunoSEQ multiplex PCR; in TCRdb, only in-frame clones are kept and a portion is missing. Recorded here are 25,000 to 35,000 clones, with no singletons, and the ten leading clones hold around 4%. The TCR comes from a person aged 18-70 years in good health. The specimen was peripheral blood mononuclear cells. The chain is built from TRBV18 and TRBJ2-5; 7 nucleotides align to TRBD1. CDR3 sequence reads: CASSLNRDSQETQYF. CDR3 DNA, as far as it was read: TGTGCCAGCTCACTGAACCGGGACAGCCAAGAGACC.